This T cell receptor (beta chain) was sequenced for a study of CD8 T cells in ankylosing spondylitis. Study-wide results and limits: A TCR beta motif made of several highly homologous variants seemed typical of ankylosing spondylitis blood. The authors found the disease-linked clones to be CD8+ and relatively rare in peripheral blood. Matched ankylosing spondylitis synovial fluid reportedly contained a significantly enriched population of disease-linked clones.

TCR beta libraries were made by quantitative 5'-RACE with molecular barcodes. From the 5' RACE reads, TCRdb called clonotypes with MiXCR, one entry per CDR3 protein. This table holds 380,000 or so distinct CDR3 sequences, 20% to 25% found once. Looked up from germline, CDR1 is DFQATT and CDR2 is SNEGSKA (reference sequence). Trimming cost V 6 bases and J 3 bases, with 14 bases left between them. This CDR3 has 13 residues. A word on this clonotype: Its specificity is not known.

The genes are TRBV20-1 and TRBJ1-1; tentative D call: TRBD1 (6 bases). The source is a male donor with ankylosing spondylitis or in good health (not recorded which). Sequenced: blood, either unsorted or a sorted T cell fraction (not recorded which). This CDR3 reads CSANRGGHTEAFF. The CDR3 nucleotides are TGCAGTGCCAATCGTGGGGGGCACACTGAAGCTTTCTTT.